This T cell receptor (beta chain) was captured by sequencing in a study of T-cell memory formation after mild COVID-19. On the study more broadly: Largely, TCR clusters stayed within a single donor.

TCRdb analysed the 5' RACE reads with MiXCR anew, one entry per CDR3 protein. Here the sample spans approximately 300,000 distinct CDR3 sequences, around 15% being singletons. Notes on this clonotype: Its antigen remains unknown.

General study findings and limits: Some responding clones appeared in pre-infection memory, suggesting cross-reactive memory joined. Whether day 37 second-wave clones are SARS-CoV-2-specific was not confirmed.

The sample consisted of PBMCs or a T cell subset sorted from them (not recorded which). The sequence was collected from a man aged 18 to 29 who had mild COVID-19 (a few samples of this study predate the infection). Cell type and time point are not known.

The CDR3 DNA reads TGTGCCAGCAGCGTAGGGAGTCGGGCAATGAACACCGGGGAGCTGTTTTTT. The encoded protein is CASSVGSRAMNTGELFF. The V call is TRBV9, the J call TRBJ2-2; D is ambiguous. V lost 0 bases, J lost 1 base, and 13 bases lay in between. The V gene's germline CDR1 is SGDLS and CDR2 YYNGEE. The CDR3 contains 17 residues.